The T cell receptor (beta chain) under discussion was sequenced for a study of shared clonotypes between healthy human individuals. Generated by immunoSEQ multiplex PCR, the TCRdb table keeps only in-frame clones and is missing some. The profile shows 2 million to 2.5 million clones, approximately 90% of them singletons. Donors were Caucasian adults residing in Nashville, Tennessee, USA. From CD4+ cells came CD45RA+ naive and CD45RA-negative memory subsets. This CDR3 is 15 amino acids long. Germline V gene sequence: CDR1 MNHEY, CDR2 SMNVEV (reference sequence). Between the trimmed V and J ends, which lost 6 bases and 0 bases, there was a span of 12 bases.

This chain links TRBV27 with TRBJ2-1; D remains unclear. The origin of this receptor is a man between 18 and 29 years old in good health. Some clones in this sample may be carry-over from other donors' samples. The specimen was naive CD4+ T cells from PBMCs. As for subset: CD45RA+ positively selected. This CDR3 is CASSRTGYSYNEQFF. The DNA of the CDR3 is TGTGCCAGCAGCCGGACCGGCTACTCCTACAATGAGCAGTTCTTC.